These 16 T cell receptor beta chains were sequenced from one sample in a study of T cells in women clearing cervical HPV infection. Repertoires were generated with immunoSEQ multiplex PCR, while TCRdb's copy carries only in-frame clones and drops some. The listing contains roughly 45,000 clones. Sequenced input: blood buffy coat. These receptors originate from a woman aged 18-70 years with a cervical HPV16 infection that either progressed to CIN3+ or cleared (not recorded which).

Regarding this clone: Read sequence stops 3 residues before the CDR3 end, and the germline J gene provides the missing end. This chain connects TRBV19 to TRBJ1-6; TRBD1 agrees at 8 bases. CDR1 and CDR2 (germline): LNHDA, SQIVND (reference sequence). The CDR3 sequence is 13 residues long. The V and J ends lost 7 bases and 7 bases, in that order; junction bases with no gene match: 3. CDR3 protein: CASIGQGNSPLHF. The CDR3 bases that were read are TGTGCCAGTATCGGACAGGGCAATTCACCC.

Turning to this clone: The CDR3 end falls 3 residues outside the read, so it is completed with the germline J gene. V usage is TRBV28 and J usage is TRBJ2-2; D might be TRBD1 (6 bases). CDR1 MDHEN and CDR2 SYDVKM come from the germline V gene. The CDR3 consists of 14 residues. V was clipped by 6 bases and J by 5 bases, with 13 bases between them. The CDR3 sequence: CASSHRQATGELFF. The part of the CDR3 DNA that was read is TGTGCCAGCAGCCACCGACAGGCGACCGGGGAG.

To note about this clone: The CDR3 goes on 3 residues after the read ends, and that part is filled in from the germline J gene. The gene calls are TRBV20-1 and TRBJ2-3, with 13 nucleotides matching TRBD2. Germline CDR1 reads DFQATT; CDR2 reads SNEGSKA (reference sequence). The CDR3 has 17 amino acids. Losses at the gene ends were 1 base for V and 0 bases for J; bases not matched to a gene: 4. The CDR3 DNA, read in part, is TGCAGTGCTAGAGTACTAGCGGGGGGGCCCAGCACAGATACG. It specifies CSARVLAGGPSTDT. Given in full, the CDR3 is CSARVLAGGPSTDTQYF.

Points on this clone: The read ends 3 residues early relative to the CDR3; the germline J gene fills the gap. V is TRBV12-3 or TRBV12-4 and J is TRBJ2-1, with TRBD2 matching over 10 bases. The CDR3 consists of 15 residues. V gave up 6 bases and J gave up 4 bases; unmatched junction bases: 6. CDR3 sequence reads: CASRSSGGEYNEQFF. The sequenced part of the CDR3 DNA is TGTGCCAGCAGATCTAGCGGGGGCGAATACAATGAG.

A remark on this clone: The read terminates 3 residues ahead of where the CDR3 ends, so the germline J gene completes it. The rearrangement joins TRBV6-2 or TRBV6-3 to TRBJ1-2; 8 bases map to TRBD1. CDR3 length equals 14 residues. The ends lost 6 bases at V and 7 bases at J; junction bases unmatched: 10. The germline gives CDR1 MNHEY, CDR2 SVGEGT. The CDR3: CASSRPDRVSGYTF. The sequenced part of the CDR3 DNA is TGTGCCAGCAGCCGCCCGGACAGGGTCAGTGGC.

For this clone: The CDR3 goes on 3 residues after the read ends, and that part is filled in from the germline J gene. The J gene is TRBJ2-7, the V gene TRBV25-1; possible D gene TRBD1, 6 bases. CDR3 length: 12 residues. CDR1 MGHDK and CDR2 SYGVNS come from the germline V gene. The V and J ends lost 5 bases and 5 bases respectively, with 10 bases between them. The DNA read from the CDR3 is TGTGCCAGCAGTTTTTCAGGGGACGAG. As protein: CASSFSGDE. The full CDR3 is CASSFSGDEQYF.

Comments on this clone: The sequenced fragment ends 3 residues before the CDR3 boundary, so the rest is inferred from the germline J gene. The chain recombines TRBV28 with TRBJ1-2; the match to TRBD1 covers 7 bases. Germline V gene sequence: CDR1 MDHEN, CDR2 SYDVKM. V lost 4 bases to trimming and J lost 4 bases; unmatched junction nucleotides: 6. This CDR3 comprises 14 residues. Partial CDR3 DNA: TGTGCCAGCAGTTACGGACAGGCAAGCTATGGC. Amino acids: CASSYGQASYG. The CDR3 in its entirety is CASSYGQASYGYTF.

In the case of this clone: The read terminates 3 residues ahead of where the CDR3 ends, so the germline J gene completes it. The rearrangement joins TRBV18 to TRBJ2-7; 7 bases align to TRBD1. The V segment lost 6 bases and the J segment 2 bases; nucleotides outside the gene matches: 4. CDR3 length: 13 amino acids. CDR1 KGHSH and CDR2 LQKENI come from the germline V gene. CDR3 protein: CASSLGTAYEQYF. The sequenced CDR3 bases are TGTGCCAGCTCCCTCGGGACAGCCTACGAG.

This chain's CDR3 is CASSPGQGSSYNSPLFF. Incomplete CDR3 DNA: TGTGCCAGCAGCCCTGGACAGGGGAGCTCCTATAATTCACCG. The rearrangement uses TRBV2 and TRBJ2-2; 9 nucleotides match TRBD1. The read ends 3 residues before the CDR3 terminus; that terminus is restored from the germline J gene. Germline CDR1 reads SNHLY; CDR2 reads FYNNEI. The CDR3 extends over 17 amino acids.

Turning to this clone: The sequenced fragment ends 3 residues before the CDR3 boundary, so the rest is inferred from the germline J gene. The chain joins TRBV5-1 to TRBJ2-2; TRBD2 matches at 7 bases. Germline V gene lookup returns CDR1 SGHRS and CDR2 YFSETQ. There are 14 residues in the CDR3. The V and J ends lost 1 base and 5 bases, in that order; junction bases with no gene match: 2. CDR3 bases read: TGCGCCAGCAGCTTGACAGCGGGGACCGGGGAG. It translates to CASSLTAGTGE. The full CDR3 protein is CASSLTAGTGELFF.

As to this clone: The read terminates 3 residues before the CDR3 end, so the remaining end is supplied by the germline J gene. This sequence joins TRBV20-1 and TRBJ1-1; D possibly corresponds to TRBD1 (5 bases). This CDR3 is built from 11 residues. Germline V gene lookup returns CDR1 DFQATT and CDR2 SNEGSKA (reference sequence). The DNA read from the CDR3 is TGCAGTGCCCGGTCAGGGACTCCG. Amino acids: CSARSGTP. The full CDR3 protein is CSARSGTPAFF.

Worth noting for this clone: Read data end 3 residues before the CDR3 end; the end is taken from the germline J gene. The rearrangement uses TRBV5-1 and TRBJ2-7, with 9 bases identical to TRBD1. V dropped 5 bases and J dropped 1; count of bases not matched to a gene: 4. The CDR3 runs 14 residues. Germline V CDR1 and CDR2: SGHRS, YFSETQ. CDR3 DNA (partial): TGCGCCAGCAGACCGACAGGGGGGTCCTACGAG. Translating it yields CASRPTGGSYE. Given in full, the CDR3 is CASRPTGGSYEQYF.

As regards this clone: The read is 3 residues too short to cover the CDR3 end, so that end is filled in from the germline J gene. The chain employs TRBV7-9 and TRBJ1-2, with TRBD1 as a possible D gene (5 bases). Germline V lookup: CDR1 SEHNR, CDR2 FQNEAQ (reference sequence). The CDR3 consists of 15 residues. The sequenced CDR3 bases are TGTGCCAGCAGCCCCCCTCCGGGACTCACAGATACC. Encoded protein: CASSPPPGLTDT. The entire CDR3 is CASSPPPGLTDTYTF.

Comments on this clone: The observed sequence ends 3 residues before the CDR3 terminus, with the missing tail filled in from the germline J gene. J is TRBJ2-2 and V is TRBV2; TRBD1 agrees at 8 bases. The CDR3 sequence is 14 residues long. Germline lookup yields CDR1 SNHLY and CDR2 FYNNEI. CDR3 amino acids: CATGTGGVGEKLFF. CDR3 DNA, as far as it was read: TGTGCCACCGGGACAGGAGGCGTCGGTGAAAAG.

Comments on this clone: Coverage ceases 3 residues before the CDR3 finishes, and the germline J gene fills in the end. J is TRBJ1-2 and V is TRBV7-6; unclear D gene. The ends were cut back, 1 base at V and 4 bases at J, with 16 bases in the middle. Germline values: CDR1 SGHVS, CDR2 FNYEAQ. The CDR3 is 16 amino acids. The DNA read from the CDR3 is TGTGCCAGCAGCTTAGAGGTCGCGGGGAAACCCTATGGC. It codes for CASSLEVAGKPYG. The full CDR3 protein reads CASSLEVAGKPYGYTF.

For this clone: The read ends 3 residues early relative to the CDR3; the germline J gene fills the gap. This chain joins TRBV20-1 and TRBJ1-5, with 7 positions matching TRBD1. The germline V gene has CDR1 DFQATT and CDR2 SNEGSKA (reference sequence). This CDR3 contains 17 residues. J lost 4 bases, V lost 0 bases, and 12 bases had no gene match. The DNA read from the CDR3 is TGCAGTGCTAGAGATACTAGGCGGGACAGTCTTAATCAGCCC. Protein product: CSARDTRRDSLNQP. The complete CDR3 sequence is CSARDTRRDSLNQPQHF.